These T cell receptor beta chains were read from a single sample in a study of blood T cell repertoires in COVID-19. The protocol was immunoSEQ multiplex PCR, while the TCRdb copy is restricted to in-frame clones and leaves out a portion. Altogether some 190,000 clones are present, about 80% being singletons, with the ten largest covering around an eighth. Sequenced sample: PBMCs or T cells enriched from blood (not recorded which). These receptor sequences come from a man in his sixties who had been exposed to COVID-19. The CDR3 runs from the conserved cysteine through the conserved F or W. Fields, in order: CDR3 length, D gene, V gene, clone size, J gene, CDR3 protein, CDR3 DNA. The D gene is left open where the match is weak. Clone size appears in some rows only: once, few, many, or a class for an expanded clone.

CDR3 length: 13
D gene: .
V gene: TRBV30
clone size: .
J gene: TRBJ1-1
CDR3 protein: CAWSKNSNTEAFF
CDR3 DNA: TGTGCCTGGAGTAAGAACAGTAACACTGAAGCTTTCTTT

CDR3 length: 13
D gene: .
V gene: TRBV5-5
clone size: few
J gene: TRBJ1-6
CDR3 protein: CASSVLQGTPLHF
CDR3 DNA: TGTGCCAGCAGCGTGCTCCAGGGTACTCCCCTCCACTTT

CDR3 length: 14
D gene: TRBD2
V gene: TRBV2
clone size: .
J gene: TRBJ2-2
CDR3 protein: CASRGLAGAGELFF
CDR3 DNA: TGTGCCAGCAGGGGACTAGCGGGAGCCGGGGAGCTGTTTTTT

CDR3 length: 15
D gene: TRBD2
V gene: TRBV11-2
clone size: .
J gene: TRBJ2-1
CDR3 protein: CASSSRPGGANEQFF
CDR3 DNA: TGTGCCAGCAGCTCCCGCCCGGGAGGGGCTAATGAGCAGTTCTTC

CDR3 length: 14
D gene: .
V gene: TRBV15
clone size: .
J gene: TRBJ1-2
CDR3 protein: CATSPARGDYGYTF
CDR3 DNA: TGTGCCACCAGCCCCGCCCGGGGAGACTATGGCTACACCTTC

CDR3 length: 14
D gene: TRBD2
V gene: TRBV30
clone size: once
J gene: TRBJ2-5
CDR3 protein: CACKLGEGRETQYF
CDR3 DNA: TGTGCCTGCAAACTCGGGGAGGGGAGGGAGACCCAGTACTTC

CDR3 length: 15
D gene: TRBD2
V gene: TRBV7-3
clone size: .
J gene: TRBJ2-2
CDR3 protein: CASRDGRRNTGELFF
CDR3 DNA: TGTGCCAGCAGGGACGGGAGGAGGAACACCGGGGAGCTGTTTTTT

CDR3 length: 15
D gene: .
V gene: TRBV6-5
clone size: .
J gene: TRBJ2-7
CDR3 protein: CASSYSDSTHYEQYF
CDR3 DNA: TGTGCCAGCAGTTACTCGGACTCAACACACTACGAGCAGTACTTC

CDR3 length: 13
D gene: TRBD1
V gene: TRBV9
clone size: .
J gene: TRBJ1-1
CDR3 protein: CARRDRGLTEAFF
CDR3 DNA: TGTGCCAGGAGGGACAGGGGGCTCACTGAAGCTTTCTTT

CDR3 length: 12
D gene: TRBD1
V gene: TRBV9
clone size: .
J gene: TRBJ2-1
CDR3 protein: CASSVDRGEQFF
CDR3 DNA: TGTGCCAGCAGCGTAGACAGGGGTGAGCAGTTCTTC

CDR3 length: 16
D gene: .
V gene: TRBV9
clone size: .
J gene: TRBJ1-4
CDR3 protein: CASSGGGVGSNEKLFF
CDR3 DNA: TGTGCCAGCAGCGGAGGGGGGGTAGGGAGTAATGAAAAACTGTTTTTT

CDR3 length: 16
D gene: TRBD1
V gene: TRBV9
clone size: .
J gene: TRBJ2-5
CDR3 protein: CASSVVGTGVGETQYF
CDR3 DNA: TGTGCCAGCAGCGTAGTAGGGACAGGGGTTGGGGAGACCCAGTACTTC

CDR3 length: 15
D gene: TRBD2
V gene: TRBV9
clone size: .
J gene: TRBJ2-1
CDR3 protein: CASSPRLAGGNEQFF
CDR3 DNA: TGTGCCAGCAGCCCCCGACTAGCGGGAGGCAATGAGCAGTTCTTC

CDR3 length: 14
D gene: .
V gene: TRBV7-9
clone size: .
J gene: TRBJ2-7
CDR3 protein: CASSLTGFWDEQYF
CDR3 DNA: TGTGCCAGCAGCCTTACAGGGTTTTGGGACGAGCAGTACTTC

CDR3 length: 14
D gene: .
V gene: TRBV10-1
clone size: .
J gene: TRBJ2-4
CDR3 protein: CASSEGRPKNIQYF
CDR3 DNA: TGCGCCAGCAGTGAGGGGAGACCCAAAAACATTCAGTACTTC

CDR3 length: 13
D gene: .
V gene: TRBV28
clone size: .
J gene: TRBJ1-1
CDR3 protein: CASSLSGIAEAFF
CDR3 DNA: TGTGCCAGCAGTTTATCCGGGATCGCTGAAGCTTTCTTT

CDR3 length: 15
D gene: TRBD2
V gene: TRBV9
clone size: .
J gene: TRBJ2-7
CDR3 protein: CASGLADGSSYEQYF
CDR3 DNA: TGTGCCAGCGGACTAGCGGATGGGAGCTCCTACGAGCAGTACTTC

CDR3 length: 14
D gene: .
V gene: TRBV5-6
clone size: .
J gene: TRBJ1-3
CDR3 protein: CASSLFQAGNTIYF
CDR3 DNA: TGTGCCAGCAGCTTGTTCCAGGCTGGAAACACCATATATTTT